This T cell receptor (beta chain) was identified in a study of T cells in Graves' hyperthyroidism and ophthalmopathy. General study results and limits: A model built on 13 V-J features separated ophthalmopathy from stable hyperthyroidism.

This clonotype was recorded once. Its specificity is unknown. This CDR3 contains 14 residues. Between the trimmed V and J ends, which lost 0 bases and 4 bases, there was a span of 12 bases. CDR1 is GTSNPN and CDR2 is SVGIG in the germline V gene (reference sequence). Regions amplified from RNA transcripts were the TCR beta CDR3 regions. The HTBI set primed first-round TCR CDR3 RT-PCR. TCRdb re-derived calls from the multiplex PCR reads in MiXCR, one entry per CDR3 protein. The repertoire holds about 550,000 distinct CDR3 sequences, about a fifth seen once, with more than 20% in the top ten. Patients were aged 18 to 65, had disease duration under 2 months, and had newly diagnosed hyperthyroidism.

Sequencing used blood. The receptor was derived from a man between 18 and 35 years old with Graves' hyperthyroidism. V usage is TRBV30 and J usage is TRBJ1-1; D is possibly TRBD1 (6 bases). CDR3 nucleotide sequence: TGTGCCTGGAGTGTGTTCAGGGGCCTCACTGAAGCTTTCTTT. Its translation: CAWSVFRGLTEAFF.